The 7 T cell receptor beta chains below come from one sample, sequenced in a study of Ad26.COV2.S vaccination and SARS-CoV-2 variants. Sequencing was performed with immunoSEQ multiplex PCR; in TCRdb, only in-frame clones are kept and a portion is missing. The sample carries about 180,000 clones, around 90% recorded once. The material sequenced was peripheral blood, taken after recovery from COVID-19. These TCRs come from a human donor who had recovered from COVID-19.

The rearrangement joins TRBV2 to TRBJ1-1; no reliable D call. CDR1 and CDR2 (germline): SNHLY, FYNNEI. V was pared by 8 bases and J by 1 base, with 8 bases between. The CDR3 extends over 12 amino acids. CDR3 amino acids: CASGRENTEAFF. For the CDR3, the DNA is TGTGCCAGCGGAAGGGAGAACACTGAAGCTTTCTTT.

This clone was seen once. The CDR3 DNA follows: TGTGCCAGCAGCTCTTCCGGGACAGGACGGTTCTTC. Its protein is CASSSSGTGRFF. J is TRBJ2-1 and V is TRBV5-4, with 8 bases identical to TRBD1. With 3 bases clipped from V and 15 bases from J, the junction kept 8 bases outside the gene matches. CDR3 length: 12 amino acids. CDR1 is SGHNT, CDR2 YYREEE, per germline (reference sequence).

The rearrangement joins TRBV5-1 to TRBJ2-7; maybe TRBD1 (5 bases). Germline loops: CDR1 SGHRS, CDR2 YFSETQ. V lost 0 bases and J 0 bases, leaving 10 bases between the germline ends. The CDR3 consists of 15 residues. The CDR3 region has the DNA TGCGCCAGCAGCTTGGGGCAGGGAAGCTCCTACGAGCAGTACTTC. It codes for CASSLGQGSSYEQYF.

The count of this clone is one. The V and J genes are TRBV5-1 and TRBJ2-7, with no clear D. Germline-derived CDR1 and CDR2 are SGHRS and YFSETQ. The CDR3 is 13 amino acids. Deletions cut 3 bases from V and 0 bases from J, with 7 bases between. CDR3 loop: CASSYENSYEQYF. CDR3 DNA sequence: TGCGCCAGCAGCTACGAAAACTCCTACGAGCAGTACTTC.

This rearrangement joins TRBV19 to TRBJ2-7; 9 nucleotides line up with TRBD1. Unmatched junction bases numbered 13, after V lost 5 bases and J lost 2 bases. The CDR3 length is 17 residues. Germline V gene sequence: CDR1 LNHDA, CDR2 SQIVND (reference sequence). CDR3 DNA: TGTGCCAGTAGTGGTCGGACAGGGGCAAATCCTACCTACGAGCAGTACTTC. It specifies CASSGRTGANPTYEQYF.

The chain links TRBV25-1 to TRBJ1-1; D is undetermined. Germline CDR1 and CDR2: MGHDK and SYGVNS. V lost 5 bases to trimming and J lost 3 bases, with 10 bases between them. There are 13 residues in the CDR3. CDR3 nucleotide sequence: TGTGCCAGCAGTACGGGTTGGGACACTGAAGCTTTCTTT. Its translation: CASSTGWDTEAFF.

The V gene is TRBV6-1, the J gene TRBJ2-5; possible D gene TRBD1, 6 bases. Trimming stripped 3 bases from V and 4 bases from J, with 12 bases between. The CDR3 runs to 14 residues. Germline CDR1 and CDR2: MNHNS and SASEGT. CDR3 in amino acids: CASSDRGRGETQYF. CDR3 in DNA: TGTGCCAGCAGTGACAGGGGTCGAGGAGAGACCCAGTACTTC.